The T cell receptor beta chain described here comes from a study of T cells in Graves' hyperthyroidism and ophthalmopathy. Orbital computed tomography and thyroid ultrasound, together with serum TRAb and thyroxine and clinical symptoms, were used for diagnoses. CDR1 is KGHSH and CDR2 is LQKENI in the germline V gene. The CDR3 runs to 16 residues. RNA transcripts gave rise to amplified TCR beta CDR3 regions. The HTBI primer set drove a first-round RT-PCR of the TCR CDR3. MiXCR, run by TCRdb on the multiplex PCR reads, gives a single entry per CDR3 protein. The table includes more than 500,000 distinct CDR3 sequences, roughly a sixth detected once. Whole-study results and caveats: Blood held most thyroid clonotypes expanded above 0.001 frequency. Model predictions of ophthalmopathy came a median 6.5 months before onset.

With respect to this clonotype: Its antigen is not identified. Germline and junction disagree at one end, which may indicate a read error.

The rearrangement joins TRBV18 to TRBJ1-1; D ambiguous. The receptor comes from a woman in her 30s with Graves' ophthalmopathy. The sequencing sample was made of blood. The CDR3 DNA follows: TGTACCAGCTCACCACCATTACTCTCCGGGGACACTGAAGCTTTCTTT. It translates to CTSSPPLLSGDTEAFF.